The 18 T cell receptor beta chains listed next were all sequenced from one sample in a study of Ad26.COV2.S vaccination and SARS-CoV-2 variants. This sample's treatment: roughly 20 received Ad26.COV2.S at low or high dose, single or two shots; several received placebo; per-sample allocation not given. Sampling took place 63 days after the first vaccine or placebo injection. Sequenced by immunoSEQ multiplex PCR; TCRdb stores in-frame clones only, minus some. Of 300,000 to 400,000 clones in the sample, 85% to 90% were seen once. The specimen was peripheral blood, collected in a trial of Ad26.COV2.S vaccine versus placebo. These receptor sequences come from a person between 18 and 65 years old who received the Ad26.COV2.S COVID-19 vaccine or a placebo.

This clone was seen a few times. Within the sample, other DNA sequences also encode this same CDR3. The chain employs TRBV11-3 and TRBJ1-4; D gene unclear. CDR1 and CDR2 (germline): SGHNT, YENEEA. Trimming left V 1 base short and J 1 base short, with 7 bases between. The CDR3 loop spans 15 amino acids. CDR3 loop: CASSLGSGTNEKLFF. CDR3 DNA sequence: TGTGCCAGCAGCTTAGGGAGCGGAACTAATGAAAAACTGTTTTTT.

The chain combines TRBV18 with TRBJ1-4; D is unresolved. V was trimmed by 3 bases and J by 8 bases, leaving 13 bases between them. The CDR3 runs to 14 residues. Looked up from germline, CDR1 is KGHSH and CDR2 is LQKENI. This CDR3 is CASSPTYFGEKLFF. In DNA, the CDR3 is TGTGCCAGCTCACCGACTTATTTTGGGGAAAAACTGTTTTTT.

The DNA of the CDR3 is TGTGCCAGCAGTCCCCGGCCGGCCCCCTACGAGCAGTACGTC. It yields the protein CASSPRPAPYEQYV. This rearrangement joins TRBV28 to TRBJ2-7; D is uncertain. The ends were cut back, 5 bases at V and 2 bases at J, with 13 bases in the middle. CDR1 MDHEN and CDR2 SYDVKM come from the germline V gene. The CDR3 contains 14 residues.

The chain has TRBV6-5 and TRBJ1-2, with D possibly matching TRBD1 (5 bases). The germline V gene encodes CDR1 MNHEY and CDR2 SVGAGI. This CDR3 comprises 16 residues. V gave up 0 bases and J gave up 0 bases, with 11 bases separating them. CDR3 region: CASSYSWRGANYGYTF. The CDR3 coding sequence is TGTGCCAGCAGTTACTCGTGGAGGGGAGCTAACTATGGCTACACCTTC.

V and J are TRBV6-6 and TRBJ1-6; unclear D gene. V was pared by 8 bases and J by 8 bases, with 10 bases between. Germline CDR1 MNHNY, CDR2 SVGAGI (reference sequence). This CDR3 spans 12 amino acids. CDR3 sequence reads: CASGRPDSPLHF. The CDR3 DNA follows: TGTGCCAGCGGGCGGCCCGATTCACCCCTCCACTTT.

The chain uses TRBV19 and TRBJ2-5; no clear D gene. The CDR3 contains 18 residues. Trimming stripped 3 bases from V and 2 bases from J, with 22 bases between. Looked up from germline, CDR1 is LNHDA and CDR2 is SQIVND (reference sequence). CDR3 sequence: CASSMVGSGSYYQETQYF. Written as DNA, the CDR3 is TGTGCCAGTAGTATGGTGGGTAGTGGCAGCTACTATCAAGAGACCCAGTACTTC.

The CDR3 sequence is CASSDLSRGRETQYF. CDR3 DNA: TGTGCCAGCAGTGATCTAAGCAGGGGAAGGGAGACCCAGTACTTC. This chain links TRBV6-1 with TRBJ2-5; D possibly corresponds to TRBD1 (6 bases). The CDR3 length is 15 residues. Germline CDR1 MNHNS, CDR2 SASEGT. Trimming pared 3 bases from V and 5 bases from J, leaving 16 bases between.

This clone was seen only a few times. The V and J genes are TRBV5-1 and TRBJ2-5; D uncertain. CDR3 size: 14 residues. CDR1 SGHRS and CDR2 YFSETQ come from the germline V gene. Trimming removed 3 bases from V and 4 bases from J, with 13 bases in between. This chain's CDR3 is CASSSPQDGETQYF. The CDR3 nucleotides read TGCGCCAGCAGCTCCCCCCAAGACGGAGAGACCCAGTACTTC. The whole variable domain, filled in from reference TRBV5-1 and TRBJ2-5, reads KAGVTQTPRYLIKTRGQQVTLSCSPISGHRSVSWYQQTPGQGLQFLFEYFSETQRNKGNFPGRFSGRQFSNSRSEMNVSTLELGDSALYLCASSSPQDGETQYFGPGTRLLVL.

J is TRBJ2-7 and V is TRBV27; 7 bases agree with TRBD1. V shed 6 bases and J 7 bases; nucleotides not matched to a gene: 9. The V gene's germline CDR1 is MNHEY and CDR2 SMNVEV (reference sequence). CDR3 length: 13 amino acids. The CDR3 DNA sequence: TGTGCCAGCAGAACAATTACAGGGGAAGAGCAGTACTTC. Its translation: CASRTITGEEQYF.

J is TRBJ2-1 and V is TRBV24-1, with 7 bases fitting TRBD2. This CDR3 is 16 amino acids long. CDR1 KGHDR and CDR2 SFDVKD come from the germline V gene. V was clipped by 3 bases and J by 0 bases; unmatched bases: 4. The CDR3 coding sequence is TGTGCCACCAGTGATAACGGCGGGAGCTCCTACAATGAGCAGTTCTTC. Protein product: CATSDNGGSSYNEQFF.

The rearrangement joins TRBV11-2 to TRBJ2-2, with D maybe TRBD2 (5 bases). The CDR3 sequence is 15 residues long. V was pared by 5 bases and J by 3 bases, with 13 bases between. Germline V CDR1 and CDR2: SGHAT, FQNNGV. The DNA for the CDR3 is TGTGCCAGCAGCCGGGGAGCAACCGACACCGGGGAGCTGTTTTTT. It specifies CASSRGATDTGELFF.

The chain has TRBV7-2 and TRBJ1-1; D not resolved. There are 12 residues in the CDR3. V dropped 5 bases and J dropped 8 bases, with 12 bases sitting between them. The germline gives CDR1 SGHTA, CDR2 FQGNSA. CDR3 in amino acids: CASSPRAKEAFF. In nucleotides, the CDR3 is TGTGCCAGCAGCCCCCGAGCAAAGGAAGCTTTCTTT.

J is TRBJ2-7 and V is TRBV7-2; the D gene is possibly TRBD1 (5 bases). Germline loops: CDR1 SGHTA, CDR2 FQGNSA. V lost 5 bases and J 2 bases, leaving 16 bases between the germline ends. This CDR3 spans 15 amino acids. CDR3 coding DNA: TGTGCCAGCAGCCCCCCCGGCGACAGACCCTACGAGCAGTACTTC. It is translated as CASSPPGDRPYEQYF.

This clone was picked up one time. Other DNA sequences in this sample translate to the same CDR3. CDR3 protein: CASSEDRGRYNEQFF. The CDR3 coding sequence is TGTGCCAGCAGCGAAGACAGGGGGAGGTACAATGAGCAGTTCTTC. The chain has TRBV7-2 and TRBJ2-1; TRBD1 matches at 9 bases. V was pared by 5 bases and J by 4 bases, with 6 bases of the junction left unmatched. Germline CDR1 is SGHTA and CDR2 is FQGNSA. CDR3 length equals 15 residues. Variable domain in full (rest from reference TRBV7-2 and TRBJ2-1): GAGVSQSPSNKVTEKGKDVELRCDPISGHTALYWYRQSLGQGLEFLIYFQGNSAPDKSGLPSDRFSAERTGGSVSTLTIQRTQQEDSAVYLCASSEDRGRYNEQFFGPGTRLTVL.

This rearrangement joins TRBV6-2 or TRBV6-3 to TRBJ2-4, with 7 bases lining up with TRBD1. The germline V gene encodes CDR1 MNHEY and CDR2 SVGEGT. V was clipped by 6 bases and J by 4 bases; unmatched bases: 3. The CDR3 is made up of 13 amino acids. This CDR3 is CASSDRVKNIQYF. CDR3 in DNA: TGTGCCAGCAGCGACAGGGTTAAAAACATTCAGTACTTC.

This chain connects TRBV7-9 to TRBJ1-3; TRBD1 might be the D (6 bases). The CDR3 spans 16 residues. Germline-derived CDR1 and CDR2 are SEHNR and FQNEAQ (reference sequence). The V and J ends lost 3 bases and 2 bases respectively, with 14 bases between them. The CDR3 reads CASSFSVAGAGNTIYF. DNA of the CDR3: TGTGCCAGCAGCTTTTCGGTAGCAGGGGCTGGAAACACCATATATTTT.

This chain links TRBV27 with TRBJ2-3; 10 nucleotides line up with TRBD2. Germline V gene data show CDR1 as MNHEY and CDR2 as SMNVEV (reference sequence). This CDR3 has 14 amino acids. Germline trimming cut 10 bases from V and 6 bases from J; bases unmatched to any gene: 10. The CDR3 loop is CATTLAGDRDTQYF. The CDR3 nucleotides read TGTGCCACCACCCTAGCGGGAGATAGGGATACGCAGTATTTT.

This clone is a singleton in its sample. This chain connects TRBV14 to TRBJ2-2; TRBD1 matches at 8 bases. V dropped 2 bases and J dropped 4; count of bases not matched to a gene: 3. CDR3 size: 15 residues. In germline, CDR1 is SGHDN, CDR2 FVKESK. CDR3: CASSQWTGITGELFF. CDR3 DNA: TGTGCCAGCAGCCAATGGACAGGGATCACCGGGGAGCTGTTTTTT.